The 20 T cell receptor beta chains given below trace back to one sample, sequenced in a study of chemoradiotherapy in HPV16-positive cancers. Generated by immunoSEQ multiplex PCR, the TCRdb table keeps only in-frame clones and is missing some. Here the sample spans some 22,000 clones, more than 75% being singletons. Sequences were derived from blood, sampled from a patient who underwent chemoradiotherapy. These receptor sequences come from a human donor with HPV-associated anogenital cancer.

The chain couples TRBV7-9 to TRBJ1-2; 7 bases are a match to TRBD1. The CDR3 spans 16 residues. The germline gives CDR1 SEHNR, CDR2 FQNEAQ (reference sequence). With 5 bases clipped from V and 2 bases from J, the junction kept 11 bases outside the gene matches. The CDR3 sequence: CASSKGQLPPNYGYTF. The CDR3 nucleotides are TGTGCCAGCAGCAAGGGACAGCTCCCCCCCAACTATGGCTACACCTTC.

This clone was seen once. The junction departs from the called germline gene at one end, perhaps through a read error. The V and J genes are TRBV10-1 and TRBJ1-4, with D perhaps matching TRBD1 (6 bases). CDR1 is WNHNN and CDR2 is SYGVQD in the germline V gene (reference sequence). The CDR3 has 15 amino acids. The DNA of the CDR3 is TGCGCCAGCAGTGAAACCGTGCAGGGGAATGGAAAACTGTTTTTT. Protein sequence: CASSETVQGNGKLFF.

The V and J genes are TRBV4-2 and TRBJ2-5; 8 bases align to TRBD2. V lost 4 bases, J lost 5 bases, and 6 bases stayed unmatched. CDR1 is LGHNA, CDR2 YNFKEQ, per germline. The CDR3 spans 14 residues. In nucleotides, the CDR3 is TGTGCCAGCAGCCCATATAGCGGGGCGGAGACCCAGTACTTC. This sequence encodes CASSPYSGAETQYF.

The CDR3 spells CATSRGSDGFSGANVLTF. The CDR3 nucleotides read TGTGCCACCAGCAGAGGCTCTGACGGTTTCTCTGGGGCCAACGTCCTGACTTTC. This rearrangement joins TRBV15 to TRBJ2-6, with no clear D. V lost 1 base and J 0 bases, leaving 13 bases between the germline ends. This CDR3 has 18 residues. Germline CDR1 LNHNV, CDR2 YYDKDF (reference sequence).

The count of this clone is one. V and J are TRBV7-2 and TRBJ1-5; D may be TRBD1 (5 bases). V lost 5 bases and J 1 base, leaving 9 bases between the germline ends. CDR3 length: 14 amino acids. CDR1 and CDR2 (germline): SGHTA, FQGNSA. The CDR3, as DNA: TGTGCCAGCAGCCGCGACAGCAGCAATCAGCCCCAGCATTTT. Its protein is CASSRDSSNQPQHF.

Only one count was recorded for this clone. The chain carries TRBV4-3 and TRBJ1-6; no reliable D call. The CDR3 loop spans 14 amino acids. V lost 1 base to trimming and J lost 7 bases, with 8 bases between them. CDR1 is LGHNA, CDR2 YSLEER, per germline. CDR3 amino acids: CASSQAVRNSPLHF. The DNA for the CDR3 is TGCGCCAGCAGCCAAGCCGTCCGGAATTCACCCCTCCACTTT.

V gene TRBV6-4 combines with J gene TRBJ1-4; the D is unclear. Trimming shortened V by 4 bases and J by 4 bases, and 16 bases separated the two germline ends. The CDR3 runs to 16 residues. In germline, CDR1 is MRHNA, CDR2 SNTAGT. Written as DNA, the CDR3 is TGTGCCAGCAGTGCCAGCCCGGGCGCCGATAATGAAAAACTGTTTTTT. As protein: CASSASPGADNEKLFF.

For the CDR3, the DNA is TGTGCCAGTAGTTCGACAGGATCCTACGAGCAGTACTTC. Protein sequence: CASSSTGSYEQYF. This chain joins TRBV19 and TRBJ2-7; a possible D gene is TRBD1 (6 bases). Per the germline V gene, CDR1 is LNHDA and CDR2 is SQIVND (reference sequence). Trimming stripped 5 bases from V and 1 base from J, with 9 bases between. The CDR3 is 13 residues long.

The chain uses TRBV29-1 and TRBJ2-7, with 8 bases that match TRBD1. The CDR3 runs 13 residues. Germline CDR1 is SQVTM and CDR2 is ANQGSEA. Unmatched junction bases numbered 10, after V lost 8 bases and J lost 4 bases. DNA of the CDR3: TGCAGCCATTCAGGGGGCCCCTCTTACGAGCAGTACTTC. This translates into CSHSGGPSYEQYF.

V and J are TRBV4-3 and TRBJ1-5; no definite D call. V gave up 5 bases and J gave up 2 bases, with 13 bases separating them. Germline V gene data show CDR1 as LGHNA and CDR2 as YSLEER. The CDR3 has 15 amino acids. The CDR3 coding sequence is TGCGCCAGCAGCTGGACCCTCGGGGGCAATCAGCCCCAGCATTTT. Amino acid sequence: CASSWTLGGNQPQHF.

The gene calls are TRBV10-3 and TRBJ2-7; 7 nucleotides line up with TRBD2. The V segment lost 7 bases and the J segment 1 base; nucleotides outside the gene matches: 10. The germline CDR1 and CDR2 sequences are ENHRY and SYGVKD. The CDR3 consists of 15 residues. This chain's CDR3 is CAINGASGESYEQYF. The CDR3 nucleotides are TGTGCCATCAATGGGGCTAGCGGAGAATCCTACGAGCAGTACTTC.

V usage is TRBV7-2 and J usage is TRBJ1-2, with D possibly being TRBD1 (5 bases). Trimming pared 0 bases from V and 6 bases from J, leaving 8 bases between. Germline-derived CDR1 and CDR2 are SGHTA and FQGNSA. The CDR3 is 13 residues long. This CDR3 is CASSLASGDGYTF. The CDR3 DNA follows: TGTGCCAGCAGCTTAGCGTCGGGGGATGGCTACACCTTC.

This clone was seen just once. The CDR3: CASSQPTSQGGAEKLFF. The DNA of the CDR3 is TGCGCCAGCAGCCAACCTACCTCACAGGGTGGGGCTGAAAAACTGTTTTTT. The chain has TRBV4-3 and TRBJ1-4; the D gene is possibly TRBD1 (6 bases). The CDR3 consists of 17 residues. The V and J ends lost 2 bases and 7 bases respectively, with 20 bases between them. Per the germline V gene, CDR1 is LGHNA and CDR2 is YSLEER.

The CDR3 nucleotides are TGTGCCAGCAGTTACGGCCGGGTCAATCAGCCCCAGCATTTT. Its translation is CASSYGRVNQPQHF. The genes are TRBV6-5 and TRBJ1-5; D remains unclear. Between the trimmed V and J ends, which lost 2 bases and 3 bases, there was a span of 8 bases. The CDR3 is 14 residues long. CDR1 and CDR2 (germline): MNHEY, SVGAGI.

The chain employs TRBV21-1 and TRBJ1-2. TRBV21-1 is a known pseudogene. CDR3 length: 13 amino acids. The chain's CDR3 is CASRGDPNYGYTF. CDR3 DNA sequence: TGTGCCAGCCGGGGGGACCCTAACTATGGCTACACCTTC.

This chain connects TRBV4-3 to TRBJ1-3, with D unresolved. The CDR3 sequence is 14 residues long. V shed 0 bases and J shed 2 bases, with 5 bases lying between them. Germline-derived CDR1 and CDR2 are LGHNA and YSLEER. The CDR3: CASSQEYTGNTIYF. In nucleotides, the CDR3 is TGCGCCAGCAGCCAAGAGTACACTGGAAACACCATATATTTT.

This sequence joins TRBV19 and TRBJ1-1; 7 bases align to TRBD1. Germline loops: CDR1 LNHDA, CDR2 SQIVND (reference sequence). The length of the CDR3 is 16 residues. V was pared by 5 bases and J by 7 bases, with 16 bases of the junction left unmatched. The CDR3 DNA reads as TGTGCCAGTAGTTATGCCCGACAGGGCGCGGGGGGTGAAGCTTTCTTT. This encodes CASSYARQGAGGEAFF.

The rearrangement uses TRBV4-2 and TRBJ2-1, with TRBD2 identical over 16 bases. The length of the CDR3 is 18 residues. In germline, CDR1 is LGHNA, CDR2 YNFKEQ. Trimming removed 4 bases from V and 3 bases from J; junction bases left unmatched: 6. CDR3 residues: CASSPGLAGGTSYNEQFF. The CDR3 bases are TGTGCCAGCAGCCCGGGACTAGCGGGGGGGACAAGCTACAATGAGCAGTTCTTC.

The chain employs TRBV5-1 and TRBJ2-2; D uncertain. Germline V lookup: CDR1 SGHRS, CDR2 YFSETQ. Trimming took off 0 bases at V and 1 base at J, with 10 bases between the two ends. The CDR3 has 16 amino acids. CDR3 sequence: CASSLALQVNTGELFF. For the CDR3, the DNA is TGCGCCAGCAGCTTGGCCCTGCAGGTGAACACCGGGGAGCTGTTTTTT.

This CDR3 is CASSPRGQGDYSGANVLTF. CDR3 DNA sequence: TGTGCCAGCAGCCCCCGCGGGCAGGGGGACTACTCTGGGGCCAACGTCCTGACTTTC. The rearrangement uses TRBV5-6 and TRBJ2-6; D is tentatively TRBD1 or TRBD2 (7 bases each). Trimming removed 4 bases from V and 0 bases from J, with 20 bases in between. From germline, CDR1 is SGHDT and CDR2 YYEEEE. The CDR3 contains 19 residues.